A single TCR beta chain is shown here with its context. Its target is not known. The data belong to a study of T cell repertoires in cytomegalovirus infection. Whole-study context: Public TCR beta signatures indicated both CMV infection and matching HLA type. Study-level points and caveats: Across the ex vivo response, the dominant clonotypes were HLA-C-restricted CMV-specific TCR beta clonotypes.

A single record per CDR3 protein comes from TCRdb applying MiXCR to the reads. This table holds some 920,000 distinct CDR3 sequences, roughly 30% found once. The germline gives CDR1 SEHNR, CDR2 FQNEAQ (reference sequence). Losses at the gene ends were 5 bases for V and 0 bases for J; bases not matched to a gene: 16. The CDR3 consists of 20 residues. This receptor was obtained from a human donor in good health (CMV status not recorded). Some clones in this sample may be carry-over from other donors' samples. This specimen was cultured CD8+ T cells from PBMCs, taken from culture after CMV antigen stimulation. The chain is built from TRBV7-9 and TRBJ2-2; 9 bases are a match to TRBD1. CDR3 DNA: TGTGCCAGCAGCCCGTATCCCGGGACAGGGAGAACCCCGAACACCGGGGAGCTGTTTTTT. Translation: CASSPYPGTGRTPNTGELFF.